These 27 T cell receptor beta chains originate from one sample sequenced in a study of blood T cell repertoires in COVID-19. The table came from immunoSEQ multiplex PCR; TCRdb's copy has only in-frame clones and leaves some out. In the table there are 75,000 to 100,000 clones, roughly 80% of which are singletons. Sequencing input: peripheral blood. Receptor source: a human donor in a cohort sampled during active COVID-19.

The rearrangement links TRBV10-2 to TRBJ1-2; D unresolved. CDR1 is WSHSY, CDR2 SAAADI, per germline. V was trimmed by 6 bases and J by 4 bases, leaving 15 bases between them. The CDR3 runs 14 residues. CDR3 in amino acids: CASSEDPGFYGYTF. DNA of the CDR3: TGCGCCAGCAGCGAAGATCCCGGTTTCTATGGCTACACCTTC.

This sequence joins TRBV5-1 and TRBJ2-3; possibly TRBD2 for D (5 bases). With 6 bases removed from V and 3 bases from J, the gap between germline ends came to 14 bases. The CDR3 is 14 residues long. Germline V gene data show CDR1 as SGHRS and CDR2 as YFSETQ. This chain's CDR3 is CASTVGESTDTQYF. In nucleotides, the CDR3 is TGCGCCAGCACGGTGGGAGAAAGTACAGATACGCAGTATTTT.

The chain is built from TRBV7-9 and TRBJ1-2; D is uncertain. Trimming stripped 3 bases from V and 4 bases from J, with 9 bases between. Germline-derived CDR1 and CDR2 are SEHNR and FQNEAQ (reference sequence). This CDR3 comprises 13 residues. This chain's CDR3 is CASSLNSGYGYTF. CDR3 bases: TGTGCCAGCAGCTTGAACAGTGGCTATGGCTACACCTTC. Full variable domain (outside the CDR3, taken from reference TRBV7-9 and TRBJ1-2): DTGVSQNPRHKITKRGQNVTFRCDPISEHNRLYWYRQTLGQGPEFLTYFQNEAQLEKSRLLSDRFSAERPKGSFSTLEIQRTEQGDSAMYLCASSLNSGYGYTFGSGTRLTVV.

This clone was seen only a few times. The chain joins TRBV19 to TRBJ1-2; D is possibly TRBD1 (6 bases). The CDR3 covers 14 residues. The germline V gene encodes CDR1 LNHDA and CDR2 SQIVND (reference sequence). The V and J ends lost 6 bases and 8 bases respectively, with 19 bases between them. The CDR3: CASRPQGRIEGYTF. As DNA, the CDR3 is TGTGCCAGTAGGCCACAGGGCCGGATCGAGGGCTACACCTTC. The full variable domain, with the rest looked up from reference TRBV19 and TRBJ1-2, is DGGITQSPKYLFRKEGQNVTLSCEQNLNHDAMYWYRQDPGQGLRLIYYSQIVNDFQKGDIAEGYSVSREKKESFPLTVTSAQKNPTAFYLCASRPQGRIEGYTFGSGTRLTVV.

The rearrangement joins TRBV5-1 to TRBJ2-1; TRBD2 matches at 13 bases. The CDR3 has 14 residues. Germline CDR1 and CDR2: SGHRS and YFSETQ. Trimming at V came to 4 bases and at J to 8 bases, leaving 3 bases not matched to a gene. CDR3 protein: CASSPGLAGDEQFF. CDR3 bases: TGCGCCAGCAGCCCAGGACTAGCGGGAGATGAGCAGTTCTTC.

The rearrangement links TRBV7-6 to TRBJ2-7; D unresolved. Trimming removed 10 bases at V and 3 bases at J, with 16 bases between. The CDR3 is made up of 13 amino acids. The germline CDR1 and CDR2 sequences are SGHVS and FNYEAQ. The DNA of the CDR3 is TGTGCCAACCCCCACCGGGTATTCTACGAGCAGTACTTC. Protein: CANPHRVFYEQYF.

As DNA, the CDR3 is TGCGCCAGCAGCTTGGACCCTGGCCTAGGCGGTGGCTACACCTTC. Protein product: CASSLDPGLGGGYTF. This chain joins TRBV5-1 and TRBJ1-2; D gene ambiguous. The CDR3 sequence is 15 residues long. With 0 bases removed from V and 7 bases from J, the gap between germline ends came to 16 bases. From germline, CDR1 is SGHRS and CDR2 YFSETQ.

CDR3 coding DNA: TGTGCCAGCAGCTCAGGACTAGCGGGCACCGGGGAGCTGTTTTTT. Protein sequence: CASSSGLAGTGELFF. The V gene is TRBV7-9, the J gene TRBJ2-2, with 11 bases lining up with TRBD2. The CDR3 is 15 amino acids. With 4 bases clipped from V and 4 bases from J, the junction kept 2 bases outside the gene matches. CDR1 and CDR2 (germline): SEHNR, FQNEAQ (reference sequence).

The chain joins TRBV7-8 to TRBJ1-4, with D maybe TRBD1 (5 bases). The CDR3 has 14 residues. Trimming removed 3 bases from V and 9 bases from J, with 14 bases in between. Germline CDR1 and CDR2: SGHVS and FQNEAQ. CDR3 loop: CASSFRGDSQKLFF. The CDR3, as DNA: TGTGCCAGCAGCTTTCGGGGGGATAGTCAAAAACTGTTTTTT.

V gene TRBV5-1 combines with J gene TRBJ1-1; the D gene is possibly TRBD1 (6 bases). This CDR3 comprises 14 residues. Germline CDR1 reads SGHRS; CDR2 reads YFSETQ. V lost 4 bases, J lost 5 bases, and 15 bases lay in between. The CDR3 nucleotides read TGCGCCAGCAGCAGTTCAGGGGTCGGGACTGAAGCTTTCTTT. This translates into CASSSSGVGTEAFF.

CDR3 region: CASSTGQPANSPLHF. CDR3 bases: TGTGCCAGCAGTACCGGACAGCCGGCTAATTCACCCCTCCACTTT. The gene calls are TRBV2 and TRBJ1-6; D is perhaps TRBD1 (6 bases). The CDR3 length is 15 residues. Trimming took 5 bases from V and 6 from J, leaving 14 bases between them. Germline lookup yields CDR1 SNHLY and CDR2 FYNNEI. The full variable domain, its missing parts supplied by reference TRBV2 and TRBJ1-6, is EPEVTQTPSHQVTQMGQEVILRCVPISNHLYFYWYRQILGQKVEFLVSFYNNEISEKSEIFDDQFSVERPDGSNFTLKIRSTKLEDSAMYFCASSTGQPANSPLHFGNGTRLTVT.

The chain is built from TRBV7-3 and TRBJ2-5; 9 bases align to TRBD2. With V trimmed by 1 base and J by 5 bases, 8 bases remained unmatched. The CDR3 runs 16 residues. Germline assignment: CDR1 SGHTA and CDR2 FQGTGA. CDR3 protein: CASSLSGGGASETQYF. The CDR3 region has the DNA TGTGCCAGCAGCTTAAGTGGCGGGGGGGCTTCGGAGACCCAGTACTTC.

V and J are TRBV18 and TRBJ2-2; TRBD2 matches 13 bases. CDR3 length: 16 residues. CDR1 is KGHSH and CDR2 is LQKENI in the germline V gene. After removal of 0 bases from V and 6 bases from J, the junction contained 1 base not matched to a gene. The chain's CDR3 is CASSPPGLAGSGELFF. CDR3 DNA sequence: TGTGCCAGCTCACCACCGGGACTAGCGGGGTCCGGGGAGCTGTTTTTT.

This chain joins TRBV18 and TRBJ1-6, with 10 bases fitting TRBD1. Looked up from germline, CDR1 is KGHSH and CDR2 is LQKENI. The CDR3 spans 17 residues. Germline trimming cut 3 bases from V and 7 bases from J; bases unmatched to any gene: 9. This CDR3 reads CASSPVTDRGPNSPLHF. CDR3 in DNA: TGTGCCAGCTCACCTGTTACTGACAGGGGGCCGAATTCACCCCTCCACTTT.

The DNA of the CDR3 is TGTGCCAGCAGCCAAAGTCGGGCAGCGGACGAGCAGTACTTC. It codes for CASSQSRAADEQYF. The chain carries TRBV3-1 (or the pseudogene TRBV3-2) and TRBJ2-7, with D tentatively TRBD2 (5 bases). CDR1 is LGHDT, CDR2 YNNKEL, per germline (reference sequence). V dropped 2 bases and J dropped 5 bases, with 13 bases sitting between them. The CDR3 covers 14 residues.

The chain is built from TRBV16 and TRBJ1-5; 8 bases align to TRBD1. This CDR3 comprises 16 residues. The V and J ends lost 1 base and 3 bases, in that order; junction bases with no gene match: 5. CDR1 and CDR2 from the germline V gene are KGHSY and FQNENV. CDR3 residues: CASSQYRTGFNQPQHF. In DNA form, the CDR3 reads TGTGCCAGCAGCCAATACAGGACAGGGTTCAATCAGCCCCAGCATTTT. Complete variable domain (other parts from reference TRBV16 and TRBJ1-5): GEEVAQTPKHLVRGEGQKAKLYCAPIKGHSYVFWYQQVLKNEFKFLISFQNENVFDETGMPKERFSAKCLPNSPCSLEIQATKLEDSAVYFCASSQYRTGFNQPQHFGDGTRLSIL.

The rearrangement joins TRBV5-1 to TRBJ2-3; no firm D call. This CDR3 spans 14 amino acids. Germline lookup yields CDR1 SGHRS and CDR2 YFSETQ. V was clipped by 0 bases and J by 4 bases, with 9 bases between them. DNA of the CDR3: TGCGCCAGCAGCTTGGGGGCTCGGTCAGATACGCAGTATTTT. This codes for CASSLGARSDTQYF.

The chain employs TRBV7-9 and TRBJ2-7; 7 positions agree with TRBD2. J gave up 6 bases and V 5 bases, and 4 bases lay outside the gene matches. CDR1 SEHNR and CDR2 FQNEAQ come from the germline V gene (reference sequence). CDR3 length equals 12 residues. The CDR3 here is CASSVTSSEQYF. The CDR3, as DNA: TGTGCCAGCAGCGTGACTAGCTCCGAGCAGTACTTC. The full variable domain, its missing parts supplied by reference TRBV7-9 and TRBJ2-7, is DTGVSQNPRHKITKRGQNVTFRCDPISEHNRLYWYRQTLGQGPEFLTYFQNEAQLEKSRLLSDRFSAERPKGSFSTLEIQRTEQGDSAMYLCASSVTSSEQYFGPGTRLTVT.

The gene calls are TRBV30 and TRBJ1-6; D might be TRBD1 (6 bases). CDR1 and CDR2 (germline): GTSNPN, SVGIG (reference sequence). This CDR3 comprises 15 residues. V lost 3 bases to trimming and J lost 7 bases, with 16 bases between them. The CDR3 bases are TGTGCCTGGAGCATAGGGGGGGGTATCAATTCACCCCTCCACTTT. As protein: CAWSIGGGINSPLHF.

This chain connects TRBV29-1 to TRBJ1-1, with D perhaps TRBD1 (6 bases). This CDR3 has 12 amino acids. Trimming took off 5 bases at V and 5 bases at J, with 12 bases between the two ends. From germline, CDR1 is SQVTM and CDR2 ANQGSEA. For the CDR3, the DNA is TGCAGCGTTCTACAAGGGGGTACTGAAGCTTTCTTT. Translation: CSVLQGGTEAFF.

V gene TRBV19 combines with J gene TRBJ2-7; D may be TRBD2 (5 bases). This CDR3 has 14 residues. Germline V gene lookup returns CDR1 LNHDA and CDR2 SQIVND (reference sequence). Deletions cut 1 base from V and 3 bases from J, with 10 bases between. CDR3 amino acids: CASSIGTSGYEQYF. In DNA, the CDR3 is TGTGCCAGTAGTATAGGGACGAGCGGCTACGAGCAGTACTTC.

Concerning this clone itself: Compared with germline, one end of the junction differs, possibly owing to a read error. The genes are TRBV5-1 and TRBJ2-2; D not certain. The CDR3 has 14 residues. Germline-derived CDR1 and CDR2 are SGHRS and YFSETQ. In nucleotides, the CDR3 is TGCGCCAGCGGCTTCATCAGTGCCACCGGGGAGCTGTTTTTT. The encoded protein is CASGFISATGELFF.

The rearrangement joins TRBV5-6 to TRBJ2-7, with TRBD2 identical over 7 bases. Looked up from germline, CDR1 is SGHDT and CDR2 is YYEEEE. Losses at the gene ends were 4 bases for V and 3 bases for J; bases not matched to a gene: 7. This CDR3 is 14 amino acids long. The DNA for the CDR3 is TGTGCCAGCAGCCAAGCGGGACTGATCTACGAGCAGTACTTC. It encodes CASSQAGLIYEQYF.

The genes are TRBV6-6 and TRBJ1-1; possible D gene TRBD1, 5 bases. The CDR3 has 12 residues. In germline, CDR1 is MNHNY, CDR2 SVGAGI (reference sequence). The V end lost 7 bases, the J end lost 11 bases, and 17 bases lay between the germline ends. This CDR3 reads CASKLPTAGAFF. In nucleotides, the CDR3 is TGTGCCAGCAAACTCCCGACAGCCGGGGCTTTCTTT.

The table lists this clone with a few counts. The chain links TRBV3-1 (or the pseudogene TRBV3-2) to TRBJ1-2; TRBD1 is a possible D gene (5 bases). V gave up 3 bases and J gave up 9 bases, with 14 bases separating them. Germline CDR1 is LGHDT and CDR2 is YNNKEL (reference sequence). CDR3 length equals 13 residues. CDR3 in amino acids: CASSHMGGVSYTF. CDR3 DNA: TGTGCCAGCAGCCATATGGGGGGGGTGAGCTACACCTTC.

The CDR3 DNA is TGCAGCGTCATGGGGCAGGGCTCTGGAAACACCATATATTTT. As protein: CSVMGQGSGNTIYF. This chain links TRBV29-1 with TRBJ1-3; D might be TRBD1 (5 bases). CDR3 size: 14 residues. The germline gives CDR1 SQVTM, CDR2 ANQGSEA. The germline V and J ends were trimmed by 6 bases and 0 bases, with 12 bases remaining between them. The full variable domain, in which reference TRBV29-1 and TRBJ1-3 provide the parts outside the CDR3, is SAVISQKPSRDICQRGTSLTIQCQVDSQVTMMFWYRQQPGQSLTLIATANQGSEATYESGFVIDKFPISRPNLTFSTLTVSNMSPEDSSIYLCSVMGQGSGNTIYFGEGSWLTVV.

The chain couples TRBV29-1 to TRBJ1-1, with D perhaps TRBD1 (6 bases). CDR1 is SQVTM and CDR2 is ANQGSEA in the germline V gene. The CDR3 consists of 15 residues. V shed 6 bases and J shed 2 bases, with 19 bases lying between them. DNA for the CDR3: TGCAGCGTATCGGCTGGGGGCCTCCTTAACACTGAAGCTTTCTTT. It encodes CSVSAGGLLNTEAFF.